The 22 T cell receptor beta chains in this list originate from one sample, sequenced in a study of cytomegalovirus exposure and HLA in healthy donors. The PCR ran on 60 Vbeta and 13 Jbeta primers. Clones were read by immunoSEQ multiplex PCR, and TCRdb kept only the in-frame ones, dropping some. In the table there are more than 200,000 clones, 75% to 80% of which are singletons. The sample comprised PBMCs. The receptors here all came from a man between 18 and 35 years old in good health and CMV-seronegative.

As DNA, the CDR3 is TGTGCCTGGAGCGGACAGCACACCGGGGAGCTGTTTTTT. This translates into CAWSGQHTGELFF. The chain couples TRBV30 to TRBJ2-2; TRBD1 is a possible D gene (6 bases). The germline V gene has CDR1 GTSNPN and CDR2 SVGIG (reference sequence). Trimming took off 3 bases at V and 3 bases at J, with 8 bases between the two ends. The CDR3 extends over 13 amino acids.

The genes are TRBV25-1 and TRBJ1-5; tentatively, D is TRBD1 (6 bases). The CDR3 runs 14 residues. V dropped 8 bases and J dropped 3 bases, with 14 bases sitting between them. Germline V lookup: CDR1 MGHDK, CDR2 SYGVNS. The CDR3 reads CASGPTGPNQPQHF. Here the CDR3 DNA reads TGTGCCAGCGGACCCACAGGGCCCAATCAGCCCCAGCATTTT.

In regard to this clone: Sequence at one end of the junction differs from germline and may be a read error. The chain is built from TRBV4-3 and TRBJ2-6, with D unclear. The CDR3 is 16 residues long. The germline V gene encodes CDR1 LGHNA and CDR2 YSLEER. CDR3 in DNA: TGCGCCAGCGGCCAAGATCCATCATCTGGGGCCAACGTCCTGACTTTC. Protein sequence: CASGQDPSSGANVLTF.

The chain carries TRBV9 and TRBJ2-1; 8 bases are shared with TRBD2. The V gene's germline CDR1 is SGDLS and CDR2 YYNGEE. After removal of 4 bases from V and 4 bases from J, the junction contained 13 bases not matched to a gene. The CDR3 is 17 residues long. The CDR3 DNA reads TGTGCCAGCAGCCCGTGGACTAGCAGAGATTCGTACAATGAGCAGTTCTTC. Translating gives CASSPWTSRDSYNEQFF.

V usage is TRBV14 and J usage is TRBJ2-2; 8 bases agree with TRBD2. V was pared by 4 bases and J by 1 base, with 2 bases of the junction left unmatched. The CDR3 length is 15 residues. Germline V lookup: CDR1 SGHDN, CDR2 FVKESK. The CDR3 loop reads CASSLAGQNTGELFF. The CDR3 coding sequence is TGTGCCAGCAGCCTAGCGGGACAGAACACCGGGGAGCTGTTTTTT.

CDR3 loop: CAISEKRGLNTEAFF. The CDR3 nucleotides read TGTGCCATCAGTGAGAAAAGGGGCTTGAACACTGAAGCTTTCTTT. The gene calls are TRBV10-3 and TRBJ1-1; maybe TRBD1 (5 bases). CDR1 is ENHRY and CDR2 is SYGVKD in the germline V gene. With 2 bases removed from V and 0 bases from J, the gap between germline ends came to 10 bases. The CDR3 sequence is 15 residues long.

V and J are TRBV19 and TRBJ2-7; 7 nucleotides match TRBD1. The V gene's germline CDR1 is LNHDA and CDR2 SQIVND (reference sequence). This CDR3 has 16 residues. J was trimmed by 3 bases and V by 0 bases; bases with no gene match: 8. The CDR3 reads CASSIEWDSANYEQYF. In nucleotides, the CDR3 is TGTGCCAGTAGTATAGAATGGGACAGTGCGAACTACGAGCAGTACTTC.

The genes are TRBV28 and TRBJ1-2; 7 nucleotides match TRBD1. The germline V gene has CDR1 MDHEN and CDR2 SYDVKM. J lost 1 base, V lost 3 bases, and 5 bases had no gene match. CDR3 size: 15 residues. CDR3 bases: TGTGCCAGCAGTTTGACAGGGCTGGTTAACTATGGCTACACCTTC. It encodes CASSLTGLVNYGYTF.

This clone was recorded once. The chain recombines TRBV2 with TRBJ2-5; D gene ambiguous. Judging by the DNA end, TRBJ2-7 fits better; the J call may be wrong. Germline loops: CDR1 SNHLY, CDR2 FYNNEI. The CDR3 contains 14 residues. Here the CDR3 reads CASSEEQKIYEQYF. The CDR3 DNA is TGTGCCAGCAGTGAGGAACAGAAAATCTACGAGCAGTACTTC.

This chain links TRBV19 with TRBJ1-2; D perhaps matches TRBD1 (6 bases). With 8 bases removed from V and 0 bases from J, the gap between germline ends came to 22 bases. The germline CDR1 and CDR2 sequences are LNHDA and SQIVND (reference sequence). The CDR3 totals 17 residues. The chain's CDR3 is CASPPSAAGAPNYGYTF. DNA of the CDR3: TGTGCCAGTCCACCTTCGGCCGCGGGGGCTCCTAACTATGGCTACACCTTC.

The V gene is TRBV5-6, the J gene TRBJ1-2; a weak D match, TRBD1 (6 bases). V dropped 4 bases and J dropped 4 bases, with 20 bases sitting between them. CDR1 and CDR2 (germline): SGHDT, YYEEEE. The length of the CDR3 is 16 residues. The CDR3 DNA follows: TGTGCCAGCAGCCAGTGGGAAGGGGGTACTACCTATGGCTACACCTTC. Translation gives CASSQWEGGTTYGYTF.

This rearrangement joins TRBV21-1 to TRBJ2-1; the table's TRBD1 call for D was not verified on the DNA. TRBV21-1 is a pseudogene segment. This CDR3 has 17 residues. CDR3 residues: CASSSGRTGCSYNEQFF. Written as DNA, the CDR3 is TGTGCCAGCAGCAGCGGCCGGACAGGTTGTTCCTACAATGAGCAGTTCTTC.

The gene calls are TRBV7-9 and TRBJ1-2, with 9 bases matching TRBD1. CDR3 size: 17 residues. J lost 5 bases, V lost 5 bases, and 15 bases had no gene match. CDR1 is SEHNR, CDR2 FQNEAQ, per germline (reference sequence). The CDR3 reads CASSHYRDRDQTYGYTF. For the CDR3, the DNA is TGTGCCAGCAGCCATTACCGGGACAGGGACCAAACTTATGGCTACACCTTC.

This clone was found once. The chain couples TRBV12-5 to TRBJ2-2; 9 bases line up with TRBD1. This CDR3 has 17 residues. Germline CDR1 LGHNT, CDR2 FRNRAP. V gave up 1 base and J gave up 0 bases; unmatched junction bases: 3. The CDR3 region has the DNA TGTGCTAGTGGTTTGGCTACAGGGGGCGCGAACACCGGGGAGCTGTTTTTT. Its translation: CASGLATGGANTGELFF.

V is TRBV5-1 and J is TRBJ2-3, with D unresolved. Germline-derived CDR1 and CDR2 are SGHRS and YFSETQ. Trimming shortened V by 3 bases and J by 0 bases, and 5 bases separated the two germline ends. The CDR3 contains 13 residues. The CDR3 coding sequence is TGCGCCAGCAGCTCCTATAGCACAGATACGCAGTATTTT. As protein: CASSSYSTDTQYF.

This chain joins TRBV6-1 and TRBJ1-1; D uncertain. Germline V gene sequence: CDR1 MNHNS, CDR2 SASEGT. V was clipped by 7 bases and J by 1 base, with 10 bases between them. The CDR3 sequence is 13 residues long. CDR3 loop: CASTLTRNTEAFF. The CDR3 nucleotides read TGTGCCAGCACCTTGACTCGGAACACTGAAGCTTTCTTT.

V and J are TRBV5-1 and TRBJ2-3; 9 bases match TRBD2. CDR1 is SGHRS and CDR2 is YFSETQ in the germline V gene. After removal of 4 bases from V and 3 bases from J, the junction contained 12 bases not matched to a gene. The CDR3 is made up of 17 amino acids. The CDR3 sequence: CASSAPRAGGPTDTQYF. In nucleotides, the CDR3 is TGCGCCAGCAGCGCCCCTCGAGCGGGGGGTCCAACAGATACGCAGTATTTT.

This clone was recorded only once. The chain carries TRBV7-9 and TRBJ1-1; TRBD1 matches at 7 bases. The CDR3 is 18 amino acids. Germline CDR1 reads SEHNR; CDR2 reads FQNEAQ (reference sequence). V trimming: 0 bases; J trimming: 0 bases; junction bases outside the gene matches: 10. CDR3 bases: TGTGCCAGCAGCTTAGCACAGGGGTCGATCCTAATGAACACTGAAGCTTTCTTT. Translating gives CASSLAQGSILMNTEAFF.

CDR3: CASSQSSGGLDEQYF. CDR3 DNA: TGCGCCAGCAGCCAATCCTCGGGGGGCCTGGACGAGCAGTACTTC. The chain joins TRBV4-1 to TRBJ2-7, with TRBD2 as a possible D gene (7 bases). In germline, CDR1 is MGHRA, CDR2 YSYEKL. The ends were cut back, 2 bases at V and 5 bases at J, with 16 bases in the middle. The CDR3 runs to 15 residues.

The rearrangement links TRBV11-2 to TRBJ1-1; no reliable D call. V lost 7 bases, J lost 7 bases, and 13 bases lay in between. This CDR3 has 12 amino acids. Per germline, CDR1 SGHAT and CDR2 FQNNGV. This CDR3 reads CASTGEGFEAFF. CDR3 bases: TGTGCCAGCACCGGGGAAGGCTTTGAAGCTTTCTTT.

This clone has just one count. J is TRBJ2-2 and V is TRBV7-9; 10 bases are a match to TRBD1. CDR1 and CDR2 (germline): SEHNR, FQNEAQ (reference sequence). The CDR3 length is 14 residues. J lost 9 bases, V lost 4 bases, and 5 bases had no gene match. The CDR3 DNA sequence: TGTGCCAGCAGCTATGACAGGGGGCGGTGGGAGCTGTTTTTT. Its translation is CASSYDRGRWELFF.

This sequence joins TRBV28 and TRBJ2-3, with TRBD2 as a possible D gene (6 bases). Germline V gene lookup returns CDR1 MDHEN and CDR2 SYDVKM. The CDR3 loop spans 16 amino acids. The V and J ends lost 3 bases and 2 bases respectively, with 15 bases between them. CDR3 protein: CASSLAGTSPTDTQYF. In DNA form, the CDR3 reads TGTGCCAGCAGTTTGGCCGGGACTTCCCCCACAGATACGCAGTATTTT.